What follows are 32 T cell receptor beta chains derived from one specimen sequenced in a study of blood T cell repertoires in COVID-19. Here immunoSEQ multiplex PCR was the method, and the copy in TCRdb shows in-frame clones only, minus some. The sample has around 310,000 clones, around 90% seen once. The source material was peripheral blood. All receptors come from a woman aged 40 to 50 with COVID-19, enrolled during active disease.

V gene TRBV30 combines with J gene TRBJ1-1, with 8 bases lining up with TRBD1. The CDR3 consists of 14 residues. J gave up 2 bases and V 7 bases, and 9 bases lay outside the gene matches. The germline V gene has CDR1 GTSNPN and CDR2 SVGIG (reference sequence). CDR3 residues: CASPGTGGNTEAFF. In nucleotides, the CDR3 is TGTGCCTCCCCCGGGACAGGTGGAAACACTGAAGCTTTCTTT.

The chain combines TRBV2 with TRBJ2-7; 16 nucleotides align to TRBD2. The CDR3 has 19 residues. With V trimmed by 5 bases and J by 3 bases, 13 bases remained unmatched. From germline, CDR1 is SNHLY and CDR2 FYNNEI. The CDR3 spells CASSYSGTSGGAPGYEQYF. Written as DNA, the CDR3 is TGTGCCAGCAGTTACTCCGGGACTAGCGGGGGGGCTCCAGGCTACGAGCAGTACTTC.

V is TRBV4-1 and J is TRBJ1-6; 9 positions match TRBD1. The ends lost 1 base at V and 7 bases at J; junction bases unmatched: 2. The CDR3 is 15 amino acids. Per the germline V gene, CDR1 is MGHRA and CDR2 is YSYEKL. As DNA, the CDR3 is TGCGCCAGCAGCCAAGTTGGGACAGGGAATTCACCCCTCCACTTT. Protein: CASSQVGTGNSPLHF.

In nucleotides, the CDR3 is TGTGCCAGCAGCTACCCCGGGACATCGAACACCGGGGAGCTGTTTTTT. Amino acid sequence: CASSYPGTSNTGELFF. V is TRBV11-2 and J is TRBJ2-2; TRBD1 might be the D (6 bases). Germline CDR1 is SGHAT and CDR2 is FQNNGV. Trimming took 4 bases from V and 0 from J, leaving 12 bases between them. There are 16 residues in the CDR3.

A single count supports this clone. The J gene is TRBJ2-1, the V gene TRBV9, with 9 bases lining up with TRBD2. V was clipped by 0 bases and J by 3 bases; unmatched bases: 1. The CDR3 runs 15 residues. The V gene's germline CDR1 is SGDLS and CDR2 YYNGEE. The CDR3 reads CASSVEAGGYNEQFF. CDR3 bases: TGTGCCAGCAGCGTAGAAGCGGGGGGCTACAATGAGCAGTTCTTC.

The chain joins TRBV27 to TRBJ1-5, with a weak D call TRBD1 (6 bases). V was trimmed by 6 bases and J by 0 bases, leaving 12 bases between them. The CDR3 runs to 15 residues. Germline loops: CDR1 MNHEY, CDR2 SMNVEV (reference sequence). The CDR3 region has the DNA TGTGCCAGCAGACCGGGACAAGTTAGCAATCAGCCCCAGCATTTT. This sequence encodes CASRPGQVSNQPQHF.

The chain joins TRBV11-2 to TRBJ2-7, with unresolved D. The CDR3 is 13 amino acids. The germline V gene has CDR1 SGHAT and CDR2 FQNNGV. The V end was cut by 5 bases, the J end by 2 bases, with 10 bases between. CDR3 sequence: CASSQDLPYEQYF. The CDR3 DNA follows: TGTGCCAGCAGCCAAGACTTACCCTACGAGCAGTACTTC.

V gene TRBV10-3 combines with J gene TRBJ2-7, with D possibly being TRBD1 or TRBD2 (5 bases each). Trimming pared 6 bases from V and 5 bases from J, leaving 11 bases between. The CDR3 sequence is 12 residues long. The germline V gene has CDR1 ENHRY and CDR2 SYGVKD. For the CDR3, the DNA is TGTGCCATCAGGGAGAGGGGCGACGAGCAGTACTTC. Protein: CAIRERGDEQYF.

This chain's CDR3 is CASSYTGVGTDTQYF. The CDR3 region has the DNA TGTGCCAGCAGTTACACGGGGGTTGGCACAGATACGCAGTATTTT. V and J are TRBV6-2 or TRBV6-3 and TRBJ2-3, with D maybe TRBD2 (6 bases). The CDR3 has 15 residues. Trimming removed 2 bases from V and 1 base from J, with 10 bases in between. The V gene's germline CDR1 is MNHEY and CDR2 SVGEGT.

The chain recombines TRBV5-1 with TRBJ1-1; 12 bases fit TRBD1. Unmatched junction bases numbered 5, after V lost 3 bases and J lost 2 bases. Germline CDR1 SGHRS, CDR2 YFSETQ. This CDR3 contains 16 residues. CDR3 coding DNA: TGCGCCAGCAGCTCGGGACAGGGGGCTTCTAACACTGAAGCTTTCTTT. It encodes CASSSGQGASNTEAFF.

V usage is TRBV28 and J usage is TRBJ2-1; maybe TRBD2 (6 bases). The CDR3 has 16 residues. Trimming shortened V by 8 bases and J by 2 bases, and 19 bases separated the two germline ends. Germline V CDR1 and CDR2: MDHEN, SYDVKM. CDR3 in DNA: TGTGCCAGCCTCTCGGGGGAGAGCGAGACCTACAATGAGCAGTTCTTC. Amino acid sequence: CASLSGESETYNEQFF.

For the CDR3, the DNA is TGTGCCAGCAGCTTAAAGGGGGCGGGCACCGGGGAGCTGTTTTTT. Translated, it gives CASSLKGAGTGELFF. This chain uses TRBV11-3 with TRBJ2-2; the match to TRBD1 covers 7 bases. The V gene end was trimmed by 2 bases and the J gene end by 4 bases; junction bases not matched to a gene: 4. The CDR3 runs to 15 residues. CDR1 SGHNT and CDR2 YENEEA come from the germline V gene.

V and J are TRBV14 and TRBJ2-1; D unclear. Germline CDR1 and CDR2: SGHDN and FVKESK. The CDR3 length is 12 residues. Trimming shortened V by 1 base and J by 9 bases, and 7 bases separated the two germline ends. CDR3 residues: CASSQVLGEQFF. CDR3 nucleotide sequence: TGTGCCAGCAGCCAAGTACTCGGTGAGCAGTTCTTC.

This chain connects TRBV18 to TRBJ1-2; the D gene is possibly TRBD1 (6 bases). With 2 bases removed from V and 7 bases from J, the gap between germline ends came to 11 bases. Looked up from germline, CDR1 is KGHSH and CDR2 is LQKENI. The CDR3 runs 13 residues. The DNA of the CDR3 is TGTGCCAGCTCACCATCGGCAGGGGCTGGCTACACCTTC. Translation gives CASSPSAGAGYTF. The variable domain in full, with the rest retrieved from reference TRBV18 and TRBJ1-2, is NAGVMQNPRHLVRRRGQEARLRCSPMKGHSHVYWYRQLPEEGLKFMVYLQKENIIDESGMPKERFSAEFPKEGPSILRIQQVVRGDSAAYFCASSPSAGAGYTFGSGTRLTVV.

In the case of this clone: This sample includes further DNA sequences coding for the same CDR3. In nucleotides, the CDR3 is TGTGCCAGCAGCCGGACAGCCTACGAGCAGTACTTC. Its translation is CASSRTAYEQYF. The chain uses TRBV6-5 and TRBJ2-7, with a tentative D call TRBD1 (6 bases). This CDR3 is 12 amino acids long. The V and J ends lost 6 bases and 2 bases respectively, with 8 bases between them. The V gene's germline CDR1 is MNHEY and CDR2 SVGAGI.

The gene calls are TRBV7-2 and TRBJ2-7; D is unclear. In germline, CDR1 is SGHTA, CDR2 FQGNSA. The CDR3 consists of 16 residues. The V end lost 1 base, the J end lost 4 bases, and 17 bases lay between the germline ends. The CDR3 bases are TGTGCCAGCAGCTTAGATTATCCTGGTGCAGGATACGAGCAGTACTTC. This codes for CASSLDYPGAGYEQYF.

V usage is TRBV7-2 and J usage is TRBJ1-2; D is perhaps TRBD1 (6 bases). The CDR3 is made up of 15 amino acids. Germline V gene lookup returns CDR1 SGHTA and CDR2 FQGNSA. V was shortened by 3 bases and J by 4 bases, with 15 bases between the two germline ends. The DNA of the CDR3 is TGTGCCAGCAGCTTTAAGCCGGACAGTACCTATGGCTACACCTTC. Amino acids: CASSFKPDSTYGYTF. Full variable domain (remainder filled in from reference TRBV7-2 and TRBJ1-2): GAGVSQSPSNKVTEKGKDVELRCDPISGHTALYWYRQSLGQGLEFLIYFQGNSAPDKSGLPSDRFSAERTGGSVSTLTIQRTQQEDSAVYLCASSFKPDSTYGYTFGSGTRLTVV.

The rearrangement links TRBV15 to TRBJ1-3; no reliable D call. The germline V gene has CDR1 LNHNV and CDR2 YYDKDF (reference sequence). V was shortened by 0 bases and J by 2 bases, with 11 bases between the two germline ends. The CDR3 runs 16 residues. CDR3 amino acids: CATSREGRRTGNTIYF. CDR3 nucleotide sequence: TGTGCCACCAGCAGAGAAGGCAGGCGCACTGGAAACACCATATATTTT.

The chain has TRBV2 and TRBJ1-1; no definite D call. The germline CDR1 and CDR2 sequences are SNHLY and FYNNEI. CDR3 length: 11 amino acids. Trimming left V 8 bases short and J 3 bases short, with 7 bases between. The DNA for the CDR3 is TGTGCCAGCCGTCCAGACACTGAAGCTTTCTTT. It codes for CASRPDTEAFF.

The CDR3 here is CASGPQGDTEAFF. In nucleotides, the CDR3 is TGTGCTAGTGGTCCGCAGGGGGACACTGAAGCTTTCTTT. This chain connects TRBV12-5 to TRBJ1-1; 7 bases match TRBD1. The CDR3 has 13 amino acids. Trimming cost V 5 bases and J 3 bases; bases outside gene matches: 3. CDR1 is LGHNT and CDR2 is FRNRAP in the germline V gene.

The table lists this clone with a count of one. CDR3 residues: CASSGGGGYTEAFF. DNA of the CDR3: TGTGCCAGTAGCGGGGGTGGGGGTTACACTGAAGCTTTCTTT. The V gene is TRBV19, the J gene TRBJ1-1; D might be TRBD1 (5 bases). This CDR3 has 14 residues. With 6 bases removed from V and 3 bases from J, the gap between germline ends came to 14 bases. The germline CDR1 and CDR2 sequences are LNHDA and SQIVND (reference sequence).

This clone was picked up one time. V usage is TRBV6-5 and J usage is TRBJ1-6, with a weak D call TRBD1 (5 bases). V dropped 6 bases and J dropped 4 bases, with 10 bases sitting between them. The germline gives CDR1 MNHEY, CDR2 SVGAGI. This CDR3 contains 14 residues. The CDR3 DNA sequence: TGTGCCAGCAGGTCGACAGTGTATAATTCACCCCTCCACTTT. This sequence encodes CASRSTVYNSPLHF.

As DNA, the CDR3 is TGTGCCAGTAGTATAGACCCCGGGAGCAGGAATGAGCAGTTCTTC. Residues: CASSIDPGSRNEQFF. The rearrangement joins TRBV19 to TRBJ2-1; D perhaps matches TRBD2 (6 bases). Trimming took off 0 bases at V and 7 bases at J, with 13 bases between the two ends. The V gene's germline CDR1 is LNHDA and CDR2 SQIVND (reference sequence). This CDR3 contains 15 residues.

Only one count was recorded for this clone. The J gene is TRBJ2-7, the V gene TRBV28; 10 bases are a match to TRBD1. CDR1 is MDHEN and CDR2 is SYDVKM in the germline V gene. Trimming removed 3 bases from V and 2 bases from J; junction bases left unmatched: 7. This CDR3 has 16 residues. In nucleotides, the CDR3 is TGTGCCAGCAGTTTTTTAGGCGGGACAGGGGCCTACGAGCAGTACTTC. This encodes CASSFLGGTGAYEQYF. Full variable domain (remainder filled in from reference TRBV28 and TRBJ2-7): DVKVTQSSRYLVKRTGEKVFLECVQDMDHENMFWYRQDPGLGLRLIYFSYDVKMKEKGDIPEGYSVSREKKERFSLILESASTNQTSMYLCASSFLGGTGAYEQYFGPGTRLTVT.

The chain has TRBV27 and TRBJ1-5, with D possibly TRBD1 on 5 matching bases. CDR1 is MNHEY and CDR2 is SMNVEV in the germline V gene (reference sequence). The CDR3 spans 14 residues. V was trimmed by 11 bases and J by 2 bases, leaving 16 bases between them. Here the CDR3 reads CASRRARGNQPQHF. The CDR3 DNA follows: TGTGCCTCTCGCAGGGCAAGGGGCAATCAGCCCCAGCATTTT.

The chain combines TRBV11-2 with TRBJ2-3, with 12 bases lining up with TRBD2. V dropped 5 bases and J dropped 1; count of bases not matched to a gene: 4. Per the germline V gene, CDR1 is SGHAT and CDR2 is FQNNGV. The CDR3 totals 16 residues. In nucleotides, the CDR3 is TGTGCCAGCAGCGTGCGACTAGCGGGAGGCACAGATACGCAGTATTTT. Its translation: CASSVRLAGGTDTQYF.

V usage is TRBV29-1 and J usage is TRBJ2-7, with 13 nucleotides matching TRBD2. This CDR3 has 17 amino acids. Germline V gene lookup returns CDR1 SQVTM and CDR2 ANQGSEA. V gave up 4 bases and J gave up 6 bases; unmatched junction bases: 15. CDR3 DNA: TGCAGCGTTGGCTGGACTAGCGGGAGCTCGGATGCACGCGAGCAGTACTTC. Translation: CSVGWTSGSSDAREQYF.

The chain uses TRBV29-1 and TRBJ2-2; 14 bases agree with TRBD2. The V gene end was trimmed by 6 bases and the J gene end by 6 bases; junction bases not matched to a gene: 9. CDR3 length: 16 amino acids. Germline assignment: CDR1 SQVTM and CDR2 ANQGSEA. DNA for the CDR3: TGCAGCGTCCGAAAGGGACTAGCGGGAGTCTCCGGGGAGCTGTTTTTT. It codes for CSVRKGLAGVSGELFF.

This sequence joins TRBV19 and TRBJ1-2; 7 bases line up with TRBD1. The germline CDR1 and CDR2 sequences are LNHDA and SQIVND (reference sequence). The V and J ends lost 4 bases and 4 bases, in that order; junction bases with no gene match: 3. This CDR3 contains 13 residues. CDR3 loop: CASSTGQAYGYTF. The CDR3 DNA is TGTGCCAGTAGTACTGGACAGGCCTATGGCTACACCTTC.

The chain employs TRBV11-2 and TRBJ1-1; D is unresolved. Trimming shortened V by 8 bases and J by 4 bases, and 14 bases separated the two germline ends. The CDR3 is made up of 13 amino acids. Germline loops: CDR1 SGHAT, CDR2 FQNNGV. Here the CDR3 reads CASLEGWPTEAFF. The CDR3 nucleotides read TGTGCCAGCCTCGAGGGCTGGCCCACTGAAGCTTTCTTT.

The rearrangement joins TRBV4-3 to TRBJ2-3; TRBD2 is a possible D gene (5 bases). The V gene's germline CDR1 is LGHNA and CDR2 YSLEER. With 2 bases removed from V and 2 bases from J, the gap between germline ends came to 14 bases. The CDR3 length is 16 residues. CDR3 sequence: CASSQRADPNTDTQYF. CDR3 DNA sequence: TGCGCCAGCAGCCAACGAGCGGACCCCAACACAGATACGCAGTATTTT.

The CDR3: CASSLVTGAGGLEQYF. The CDR3 DNA reads as TGTGCCAGCAGCTTAGTTACAGGGGCAGGGGGCCTCGAGCAGTACTTC. The J gene is TRBJ2-7, the V gene TRBV7-2; 8 bases align to TRBD1. Per germline, CDR1 SGHTA and CDR2 FQGNSA. After removal of 1 base from V and 6 bases from J, the junction contained 11 bases not matched to a gene. CDR3 length: 16 amino acids.